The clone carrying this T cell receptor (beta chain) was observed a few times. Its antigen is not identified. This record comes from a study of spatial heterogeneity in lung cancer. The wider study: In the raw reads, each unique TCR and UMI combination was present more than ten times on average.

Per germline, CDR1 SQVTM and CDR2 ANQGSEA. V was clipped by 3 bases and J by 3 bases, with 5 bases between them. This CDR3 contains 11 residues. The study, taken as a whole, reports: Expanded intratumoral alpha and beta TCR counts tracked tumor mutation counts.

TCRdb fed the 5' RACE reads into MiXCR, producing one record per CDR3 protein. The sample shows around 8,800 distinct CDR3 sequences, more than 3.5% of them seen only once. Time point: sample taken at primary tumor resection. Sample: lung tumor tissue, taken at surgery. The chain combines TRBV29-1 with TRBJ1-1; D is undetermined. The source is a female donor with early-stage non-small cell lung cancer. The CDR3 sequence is CSVDEYTEAFF. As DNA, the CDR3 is TGCAGCGTTGATGAGTACACTGAAGCTTTCTTT.